This T cell receptor beta chain is from a study of CD8 T cells in Susac syndrome. CDR3 size: 14 residues. The ends were cut back, 2 bases at V and 5 bases at J, with 12 bases in the middle. Germline CDR1 is KGHSH and CDR2 is LQKENI. The RNA input was roughly 0.45 to 1 ug, and it was reverse transcribed with random hexamers. Amplification of TCR beta CDR3 was carried out by immunoSEQ multiplex PCR, which covered 54 Vbeta and 13 Jbeta segments. TCRdb passed the immunoSEQ multiplex PCR reads through MiXCR, listing each CDR3 protein once. The table lists approximately 190,000 distinct CDR3 sequences, approximately 94% of them singletons.

Specimen: CD4+ T cells from PBMCs. The chain uses TRBV18 and TRBJ1-1, with unresolved D. This TCR was recovered from a human donor with Susac syndrome. The CDR3 sequence: CASSPIASWTEAFF. In DNA, the CDR3 is TGTGCCAGCTCACCAATTGCCAGCTGGACTGAAGCTTTCTTT.